These 5 T cell receptor beta chains were all obtained from the same sample, sequenced in a study of T cell changes during pregnancy in multiple sclerosis. Assay: immunoSEQ multiplex PCR; the TCRdb copy retains only in-frame clones and omits some. The profile shows tens of thousands of clones, approximately 90% of them singletons. The sequences come from peripheral blood, collected in the second trimester of pregnancy. These receptors all stem from a female donor in good health, enrolled as a control in a pregnancy study.

A word on this clone: Distinct nucleotide sequences in the sample also encode this CDR3. The CDR3, as DNA: TGTGCCAGCAGCCAAAGAGGGTACGAGCAGTACTTC. Residues: CASSQRGYEQYF. This sequence joins TRBV4-2 and TRBJ2-7, with D maybe TRBD2 (5 bases). Between the trimmed V and J ends, which lost 2 bases and 4 bases, there was a span of 6 bases. The germline V gene has CDR1 LGHNA and CDR2 YNFKEQ. This CDR3 is 12 amino acids long.

CDR3 in DNA: TGTGCCAGCAGCTTATACGGGAGCAATCAGCCCCAGCATTTT. It codes for CASSLYGSNQPQHF. The rearrangement uses TRBV7-8 and TRBJ1-5; no definite D call. V lost 2 bases and J 1 base, leaving 6 bases between the germline ends. The CDR3 length is 14 residues. The germline gives CDR1 SGHVS, CDR2 FQNEAQ.

The chain links TRBV19 to TRBJ1-2; perhaps TRBD1 as D (6 bases). CDR1 and CDR2 (germline): LNHDA, SQIVND (reference sequence). Deletions cut 0 bases from V and 3 bases from J, with 26 bases between. The CDR3 runs to 20 residues. For the CDR3, the DNA is TGTGCCAGTAGTATAGATCTTCTTGGGGGCGACCCCACCCGGGACTATGGCTACACCTTC. Translating gives CASSIDLLGGDPTRDYGYTF.

The chain is built from TRBV19 and TRBJ2-7; D not resolved. CDR1 and CDR2 from the germline V gene are LNHDA and SQIVND (reference sequence). The CDR3 is 13 amino acids. Deletions cut 5 bases from V and 7 bases from J, with 15 bases between. CDR3 in DNA: TGTGCCAGTAGTTCTGCAGGTGGATGGGAGCAGTACTTC. Translated, it gives CASSSAGGWEQYF.

The chain links TRBV5-1 to TRBJ2-7; TRBD2 agrees at 7 bases. Unmatched junction bases numbered 4, after V lost 2 bases and J lost 5 bases. The CDR3 consists of 13 residues. Germline V gene lookup returns CDR1 SGHRS and CDR2 YFSETQ. The DNA for the CDR3 is TGCGCCAGCAGCTTACAAAGCGGGGACGAGCAGTACTTC. Its translation is CASSLQSGDEQYF.